The 7 T cell receptor beta chains presented below share a single source sample, sequenced in a study of T cell responses to AZD1222 COVID-19 vaccine. Clones were read by immunoSEQ multiplex PCR, and TCRdb kept only the in-frame ones, dropping some. The sample has around 270,000 clones, around 93% seen once; the top ten hold around 0.6%. The source was peripheral blood, collected 28 days after the second AZD1222 dose. These TCRs come from an adult who received the AZD1222 COVID-19 vaccine.

The J gene is TRBJ1-5, the V gene TRBV9; 7 positions agree with TRBD1. The CDR3 contains 16 residues. Trimming cost V 2 bases and J 3 bases; bases outside gene matches: 8. The germline gives CDR1 SGDLS, CDR2 YYNGEE. The CDR3: CASSVGAGGINQPQHF. The CDR3 DNA reads TGTGCCAGCAGCGTTGGGGCAGGGGGGATCAATCAGCCCCAGCATTTT.

V is TRBV7-2 and J is TRBJ1-4; TRBD1 aligns across 7 bases. The CDR3 spans 14 residues. From germline, CDR1 is SGHTA and CDR2 FQGNSA. With 4 bases clipped from V and 8 bases from J, the junction kept 7 bases outside the gene matches. The chain's CDR3 is CASSSTGAGEKLFF. The CDR3 nucleotides are TGTGCCAGCAGCTCTACAGGGGCCGGGGAAAAACTGTTTTTT. Full variable domain (rest looked up from reference TRBV7-2 and TRBJ1-4): GAGVSQSPSNKVTEKGKDVELRCDPISGHTALYWYRQSLGQGLEFLIYFQGNSAPDKSGLPSDRFSAERTGGSVSTLTIQRTQQEDSAVYLCASSSTGAGEKLFFGSGTQLSVL.

The chain has TRBV12-3 or TRBV12-4 and TRBJ1-1; D unresolved. CDR3 length equals 13 residues. V was cut by 6 bases and J by 0 bases, with 8 bases left in between. The CDR3 here is CASSSQMNTEAFF. The CDR3 DNA reads as TGTGCCAGCAGCTCACAGATGAACACTGAAGCTTTCTTT.

V usage is TRBV15 and J usage is TRBJ2-1; tentatively, D is TRBD1 (6 bases). The germline V gene encodes CDR1 LNHNV and CDR2 YYDKDF (reference sequence). V gave up 5 bases and J gave up 7 bases, with 18 bases separating them. The CDR3 extends over 15 amino acids. As DNA, the CDR3 is TGTGCCACCAGCGGAACAGGGAGAGCCGGGAATGAGCAGTTCTTC. Translated, it gives CATSGTGRAGNEQFF.

The V and J genes are TRBV6-5 and TRBJ1-2; D unresolved. This CDR3 has 13 residues. Trimming cost V 2 bases and J 4 bases, with 8 bases left between them. CDR1 and CDR2 (germline): MNHEY, SVGAGI. CDR3 DNA sequence: TGTGCCAGCAGTTACGGACGCGGCTATGGCTACACCTTC. It encodes CASSYGRGYGYTF.

This chain links TRBV11-2 with TRBJ1-6; D gene unclear. CDR3 length: 17 amino acids. Germline loops: CDR1 SGHAT, CDR2 FQNNGV. Trimming left V 4 bases short and J 6 bases short, with 19 bases between. As DNA, the CDR3 is TGTGCCAGCAGCTCTTACCTCAGCCCCGAGGGTAATTCACCCCTCCACTTT. Protein sequence: CASSSYLSPEGNSPLHF.

The chain carries TRBV19 and TRBJ2-7; 12 nucleotides agree with TRBD1. The CDR3 consists of 14 residues. Germline values: CDR1 LNHDA, CDR2 SQIVND (reference sequence). The V and J ends lost 5 bases and 7 bases, in that order; junction bases with no gene match: 6. CDR3 sequence reads: CASSPGTGGYEQYF. The DNA of the CDR3 is TGTGCCAGTAGTCCCGGGACAGGGGGCTATGAGCAGTACTTC. Full variable domain (missing parts from reference TRBV19 and TRBJ2-7): DGGITQSPKYLFRKEGQNVTLSCEQNLNHDAMYWYRQDPGQGLRLIYYSQIVNDFQKGDIAEGYSVSREKKESFPLTVTSAQKNPTAFYLCASSPGTGGYEQYFGPGTRLTVT.